These T cell receptor beta chains were read from a single sample in a study of T cell responses to AZD1222 COVID-19 vaccine. Sequenced by immunoSEQ multiplex PCR; TCRdb stores in-frame clones only, minus some. In the table there are 95,000 to 150,000 clones, around 87% of which are singletons. This sample comprised peripheral blood, obtained on day 0 of AZD1222 vaccination. The receptors were gathered from an adult in good health. Both conserved end residues are part of each CDR3. A D gene is named only where the DNA matches it firmly. Clone size is stated in some rows and not others, as once, few, many or a class when expanded.

>NA|NA|TRBJ1-2|TRBV4-3
CASSSTQVNYGYTF
TGCGCCAGCAGCTCCACTCAAGTCAACTATGGCTACACCTTC
>TRBD2|NA|TRBJ2-2|TRBV4-2
CASSQSTGGPQGTGELFF
TGTGCCAGCAGCCAAAGTACGGGGGGGCCCCAGGGAACCGGGGAGCTGTTTTTT
>NA|NA|TRBJ1-1|TRBV15
CATSRAAGQTLEAFF
TGTGCCACCAGCAGAGCGGCAGGGCAAACCTTAGAAGCTTTCTTT
>TRBD2|NA|TRBJ2-3|TRBV11-3
CASSLGTTLTDTQYF
TGTGCCAGCAGCCTAGGGACTACCCTCACAGATACGCAGTATTTT
>NA|NA|TRBJ1-1|TRBV28
CASSFLSGAPTEAFF
TGTGCCAGCAGTTTTTTGTCGGGGGCCCCCACTGAAGCTTTCTTT
>NA|NA|TRBJ2-7|TRBV5-5
CASSLRETSYEQYF
TGTGCCAGCAGCTTGAGGGAGACCTCCTACGAGCAGTACTTC
>TRBD1|NA|TRBJ1-3|TRBV7-6
CASSLSPGTGGRNTIYF
TGTGCCAGCAGCTTAAGTCCCGGGACAGGGGGCCGAAACACCATATATTTT
>TRBD2|NA|TRBJ2-7|TRBV6-6
CASSLLAGGGREQYF
TGTGCCAGCAGCCTACTAGCGGGAGGGGGTAGAGAGCAGTACTTC
>NA|few|TRBJ1-2|TRBV4-2
CASSRENYGYTF
TGTGCCAGCAGCCGGGAAAACTATGGCTACACCTTC
>TRBD1|NA|TRBJ1-5|TRBV4-1
CASSPPDRVNQPQHF
TGCGCCAGCAGCCCCCCCGACAGGGTAAATCAGCCCCAGCATTTT
>NA|NA|TRBJ2-3|TRBV5-8
CASSSTMSTDTQYF
TGTGCCAGCAGCTCAACTATGAGCACAGATACGCAGTATTTT
>NA|NA|TRBJ1-3|TRBV10-3
CATRWGDTIYF
TGTGCCACACGGTGGGGGGACACCATATATTTT
>NA|NA|TRBJ1-2|TRBV5-1
CASSLDFQRNYGYTF
TGCGCCAGCAGCTTGGATTTTCAGCGTAACTATGGCTACACCTTC
>TRBD2|NA|TRBJ2-3|TRBV11-2
CASSLTSGGTDTQYF
TGTGCCAGCAGCTTGACTAGCGGGGGCACAGATACGCAGTATTTT
>TRBD1|NA|TRBJ1-2|TRBV4-3
CASSQEGGGGLGYTF
TGCGCCAGCAGCCAAGAAGGGGGCGGAGGTTTGGGCTACACCTTC
>NA|NA|TRBJ1-4|TRBV4-2
CASSQDLYEKLFF
TGTGCCAGCAGCCAAGATCTGTACGAAAAACTGTTTTTT
>NA|NA|TRBJ1-5|TRBV19
CASSIAGKANQPQHF
TGTGCCAGTAGTATAGCAGGCAAGGCCAATCAGCCCCAGCATTTT
>NA|once|TRBJ1-6|TRBV10-2
CASSEVPGSPLHF
TGCGCCAGCAGTGAGGTCCCAGGCTCACCCCTCCACTTT
>NA|NA|TRBJ2-1|TRBV28
CASSWNTKDEQFF
TGTGCCAGCAGTTGGAACACCAAGGATGAGCAGTTCTTC
>NA|NA|TRBJ2-1|TRBV21-1
CASSGKTPGDRDYNEQFF
TGTGCCAGCAGCGGAAAGACGCCGGGGGACAGGGATTACAATGAGCAGTTCTTC
>NA|NA|TRBJ1-5|TRBV19
CASKLQGINQPQHF
TGTGCCAGCAAATTACAGGGAATCAATCAGCCCCAGCATTTT
>NA|NA|TRBJ1-1|TRBV5-1
CASSLRVLSGTTEAFF
TGCGCCAGCAGCTTGAGAGTGTTGAGCGGGACCACTGAAGCTTTCTTT
>NA|NA|TRBJ2-7|TRBV6-2/TRBV6-3
CASSQGRKEYF
TGTGCCAGCAGCCAGGGCCGGAAGGAGTACTTC
>NA|NA|TRBJ2-7|TRBV11-2
CASSFPSEGNSYEQYF
TGTGCCAGCAGCTTCCCGAGCGAAGGGAACTCCTACGAGCAGTACTTC
>NA|NA|TRBJ1-5|TRBV6-2/TRBV6-3
CASSPSGRQPQHF
TGTGCCAGCAGTCCCTCAGGGCGACAGCCCCAGCATTTT
>NA|NA|TRBJ2-3|TRBV20-1
CSATGQDTQYF
TGCAGTGCTACCGGTCAGGATACGCAGTATTTT
>TRBD1|NA|TRBJ2-7|TRBV20-1
CSASFSLQGISYEQYF
TGCAGCGCTAGTTTTTCCTTACAGGGGATCTCCTACGAGCAGTACTTC
>NA|NA|TRBJ2-7|TRBV6-2/TRBV6-3
CASSWSGGEQYF
TGTGCCAGCAGTTGGTCAGGTGGCGAGCAGTACTTC
>NA|once|TRBJ1-2|TRBV28
CASSSPDVYYGYTF
TGTGCCAGCAGTTCACCGGACGTCTACTATGGCTACACCTTC
>NA|once|TRBJ2-5|TRBV4-2
CASSRVVAETQYF
TGTGCCAGCAGCCGGGTAGTAGCGGAGACCCAGTACTTC
>NA|NA|TRBJ2-7|TRBV7-9
CASSSGALYEQYF
TGTGCCAGCAGCTCCGGGGCCCTTTACGAGCAGTACTTC
>TRBD1|once|TRBJ1-5|TRBV5-6
CASSFRGRNQPQHF
TGTGCCAGCAGCTTCAGGGGGCGCAATCAGCCCCAGCATTTT
>NA|once|TRBJ1-1|TRBV18
CASSPLYGGRDTEAFF
TGTGCCAGCTCACCATTATATGGAGGGAGGGACACTGAAGCTTTCTTT
>TRBD2|NA|TRBJ2-1|TRBV7-3
CASSDSGTFSYNEQFF
TGTGCCAGCAGCGATAGCGGGACGTTCTCCTACAATGAGCAGTTCTTC
>NA|NA|TRBJ1-1|TRBV29-1
CSVVGQGNTEAFF
TGCAGCGTTGTAGGTCAGGGGAACACTGAAGCTTTCTTT
>NA|once|TRBJ2-7|TRBV10-3
CAIRPGRESYEQYF
TGTGCCATCAGACCGGGACGGGAGTCCTACGAGCAGTACTTC
>TRBD2|NA|TRBJ2-7|TRBV6-5
CASSYPLAGGSKEQYF
TGTGCCAGCAGTTACCCCCTAGCGGGAGGGAGTAAGGAGCAGTACTTC
>NA|NA|TRBJ2-7|TRBV6-5
CASSRRWGAYEQYF
TGTGCCAGCAGCAGAAGATGGGGGGCCTACGAGCAGTACTTC
>NA|NA|TRBJ1-1|TRBV9
CASSVDGGTNTEAFF
TGTGCCAGCAGCGTAGATGGGGGAACCAACACTGAAGCTTTCTTT
>NA|NA|TRBJ1-5|TRBV6-2/TRBV6-3
CASSPRGQPQHF
TGTGCCAGCAGCCCTAGGGGTCAGCCCCAGCATTTT
>NA|NA|TRBJ1-2|TRBV5-1
CASSLGPGRYGYTF
TGCGCCAGCAGCTTGGGTCCAGGTCGATATGGCTACACCTTC
>TRBD1|NA|TRBJ2-2|TRBV7-6
CASSLRTGANTGELFF
TGTGCCAGCAGCTTAAGGACAGGGGCGAACACCGGGGAGCTGTTTTTT
>NA|NA|TRBJ2-7|TRBV5-6
CASSLDRSYEQYF
TGTGCCAGCAGCTTGGACAGGAGCTACGAGCAGTACTTC
>TRBD1|NA|TRBJ1-1|TRBV11-2
CASSRERDREAFF
TGTGCCAGCAGCCGAGAAAGGGACAGGGAAGCTTTCTTT
>TRBD1|NA|TRBJ1-2|TRBV7-8
CASSAGTGNGYTF
TGTGCCAGCAGCGCAGGGACAGGGAACGGCTACACCTTC
>TRBD2|NA|TRBJ2-3|TRBV23-1
CASSHPGLAGGPSDTQYF
TGCGCCAGCAGTCATCCGGGACTAGCGGGAGGCCCCTCGGATACGCAGTATTTT
>TRBD1|NA|TRBJ1-2|TRBV28
CASSPPGQDYGYTF
TGTGCCAGCAGTCCACCGGGACAGGACTATGGCTACACCTTC
>NA|once|TRBJ1-1|TRBV5-6
CASSLDTEAFF
TGTGCCAGCAGCTTGGACACTGAAGCTTTCTTT
>TRBD2|once|TRBJ2-7|TRBV5-1
CASRSARPAGGPNEQYF
TGCGCCAGCAGATCTGCCCGGCCAGCGGGAGGGCCTAACGAGCAGTACTTC
>NA|NA|TRBJ2-5|TRBV5-1
CASRRGGGETQYF
TGCGCCAGCCGGCGGGGTGGTGGAGAGACCCAGTACTTC
>NA|NA|TRBJ2-7|TRBV5-4
CASSLVASEEQYF
TGTGCCAGCAGCTTGGTTGCCTCCGAGGAGCAGTACTTC
>NA|NA|TRBJ2-3|TRBV10-2
CASSVAAKYVTDTQYF
TGCGCCAGCAGTGTAGCGGCAAAATACGTCACAGATACGCAGTATTTT
>NA|NA|TRBJ1-1|TRBV11-1
CASSPLADMNTEAFF
TGTGCCAGCAGCCCCCTGGCAGATATGAACACTGAAGCTTTCTTT
>NA|NA|TRBJ2-5|TRBV6-2/TRBV6-3
CASSYPRRGETQYF
TGTGCCAGCAGTTACCCCCGGAGGGGGGAGACCCAGTACTTC
>NA|NA|TRBJ1-2|TRBV4-3
CASSQDFGGSYGYTF
TGCGCCAGCAGCCAAGATTTTGGGGGGTCATATGGCTACACCTTC
>NA|NA|TRBJ1-4|TRBV25-1
CASSAPVGEVKSNEKLFF
TGTGCCAGCAGTGCCCCAGTGGGGGAGGTGAAGTCTAATGAAAAACTGTTTTTT